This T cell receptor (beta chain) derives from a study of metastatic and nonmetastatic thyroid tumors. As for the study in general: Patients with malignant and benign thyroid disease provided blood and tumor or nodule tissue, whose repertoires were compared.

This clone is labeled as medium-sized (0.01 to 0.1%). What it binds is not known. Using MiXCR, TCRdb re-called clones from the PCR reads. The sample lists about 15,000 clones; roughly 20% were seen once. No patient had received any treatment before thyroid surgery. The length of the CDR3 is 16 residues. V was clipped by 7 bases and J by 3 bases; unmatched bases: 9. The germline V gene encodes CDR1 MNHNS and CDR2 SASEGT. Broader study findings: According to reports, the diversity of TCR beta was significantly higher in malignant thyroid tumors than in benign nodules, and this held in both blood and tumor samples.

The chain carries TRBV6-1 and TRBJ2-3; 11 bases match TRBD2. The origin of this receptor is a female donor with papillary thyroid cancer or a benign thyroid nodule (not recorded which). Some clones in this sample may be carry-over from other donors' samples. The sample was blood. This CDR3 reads CASKLAGEIYTDTQYF. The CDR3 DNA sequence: TGTGCCAGCAAACTAGCGGGAGAGATATATACAGATACGCAGTATTTT.